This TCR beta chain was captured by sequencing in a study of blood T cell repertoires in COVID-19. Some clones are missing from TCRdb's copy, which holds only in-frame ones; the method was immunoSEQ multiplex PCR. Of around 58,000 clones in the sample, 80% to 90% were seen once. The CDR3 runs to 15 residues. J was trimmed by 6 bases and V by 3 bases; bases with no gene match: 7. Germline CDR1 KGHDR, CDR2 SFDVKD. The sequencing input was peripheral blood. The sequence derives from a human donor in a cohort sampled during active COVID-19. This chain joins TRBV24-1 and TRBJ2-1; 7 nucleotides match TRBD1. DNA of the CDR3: TGTGCCACCAGTGATCTGAAAACAGGGGTCAATGAGCAGTTCTTC. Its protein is CATSDLKTGVNEQFF.